A single sample is the source of the 29 T cell receptor beta chains below, sequenced in a study of T cell clonality in common variable immunodeficiency. TCRdb's copy holds only in-frame clones and misses some; the assay was immunoSEQ multiplex PCR. This repertoire holds about 34,000 clones, and none appear only once. The sample taken for sequencing was peripheral blood mononuclear cells. These receptors came from a person aged 18 to 75 in good health.

In this sample, this clone turned up many times. The read stops 3 residues short of the end of the CDR3; the missing end is completed from the germline J gene. The genes are TRBV23-1 and TRBJ2-1; possible D gene TRBD2, 6 bases. Being an ORF, TRBV23-1 has a function that is uncertain. Deletions cut 8 bases from V and 0 bases from J, with 20 bases between. The CDR3 runs 17 residues. Here the CDR3 reads CASGSPGGPASYNEQFF. The covered CDR3 bases are TGCGCCAGCGGGTCTCCCGGGGGACCCGCCTCCTACAATGAG.

This clone showed up many times. The CDR3 goes on 3 residues after the read ends, and that part is filled in from the germline J gene. This sequence joins TRBV19 and TRBJ2-5; TRBD2 aligns across 12 bases. J gave up 3 bases and V 4 bases, and 3 bases lay outside the gene matches. The CDR3 covers 15 residues. Per the germline V gene, CDR1 is LNHDA and CDR2 is SQIVND (reference sequence). Incomplete CDR3 DNA: TGTGCCAGTAGTAATCGACTAGCGGGGGAAGAGACC. Encoded protein: CASSNRLAGEET. The entire CDR3 is CASSNRLAGEETQYF.

In its sample, this clone was seen many times. The read terminates 3 residues ahead of where the CDR3 ends, so the germline J gene completes it. The chain recombines TRBV20-1 with TRBJ2-1, with 9 bases that match TRBD2. Germline V gives CDR1 DFQATT, CDR2 SNEGSKA (reference sequence). Germline trimming cut 5 bases from V and 1 base from J; bases unmatched to any gene: 6. The CDR3 covers 15 residues. Partial CDR3 DNA: TGCAGTGCTGGCCTTAGCGGGAGATCCTACAATGAG. Protein product: CSAGLSGRSYNE. The whole CDR3 sequence reads CSAGLSGRSYNEQFF.

This clone was detected many times. The read is 3 residues too short to cover the CDR3 end, so that end is filled in from the germline J gene. The rearrangement joins TRBV12-3 or TRBV12-4 to TRBJ2-5; D might be TRBD1 (6 bases). The CDR3 totals 14 residues. V dropped 6 bases and J dropped 4 bases, with 15 bases sitting between them. CDR3 in amino acids: CASSPDRPPETQYF. CDR3 DNA (partial): TGTGCCAGCAGCCCAGACAGGCCGCCAGAGACC.

This clone has at least ten counts. The read halts 3 residues ahead of the CDR3 end, with the missing end drawn from the germline J gene. The gene calls are TRBV20-1 and TRBJ2-7; D perhaps matches TRBD2 (5 bases). CDR1 DFQATT and CDR2 SNEGSKA come from the germline V gene (reference sequence). V dropped 5 bases and J dropped 0 bases, with 11 bases sitting between them. The CDR3 length is 13 residues. The CDR3 bases that were read are TGCAGTGCTTGGACGGGGAGCTCCTACGAG. This translates into CSAWTGSSYE. The full CDR3 is CSAWTGSSYEQYF.

This clone has at least ten counts. The read gets to within 3 residues of the CDR3 end, and the germline J gene fills in the rest. This chain links TRBV12-3 or TRBV12-4 with TRBJ2-7; TRBD1 matches at 8 bases. The ends lost 6 bases at V and 5 bases at J; junction bases unmatched: 9. This CDR3 is 14 amino acids long. The CDR3 loop is CASSSGQGVHEQYF. Incomplete CDR3 DNA: TGTGCCAGCAGCTCAGGACAGGGTGTACACGAG.

This clone was seen many times. The read finishes 3 residues shy of the CDR3 end, and the germline J gene is used to complete it. The chain uses TRBV18 and TRBJ2-1; 8 positions match TRBD1. Germline V gives CDR1 KGHSH, CDR2 LQKENI. CDR3 length: 15 residues. V shed 2 bases and J 9 bases; nucleotides not matched to a gene: 9. CDR3 bases read: TGTGCCAGCTCACCAGTCCCGACAGGGGTCGGTGAG. Amino acid sequence: CASSPVPTGVGE. The whole CDR3 sequence reads CASSPVPTGVGEQFF.

This clone was seen ten or more times. Germline and junction disagree at one end, which may indicate a read error. The CDR3 end lies 3 residues beyond the end of the read and is filled in from the germline J gene. The chain links TRBV7-2 to TRBJ1-1, with D perhaps matching TRBD1 (5 bases). The CDR3 runs to 13 residues. From germline, CDR1 is SGHTA and CDR2 FQGNSA. CDR3 loop: CVSSRRANTEAFF. Partial CDR3 DNA: TGTGTCAGCAGCCGCAGGGCGAACACTGAA.

This clone was picked up many times. The read comes to an end 3 residues before the CDR3 does, leaving the germline J gene to fill in the end. The V gene is TRBV20-1, the J gene TRBJ1-3; D might be TRBD1 (5 bases). Germline-derived CDR1 and CDR2 are DFQATT and SNEGSKA (reference sequence). Trimming removed 2 bases from V and 4 bases from J, with 18 bases in between. This CDR3 region has 16 residues. The CDR3 reads CSARRGLRGDGNTIYF. CDR3 DNA, as far as it was read: TGCAGTGCTAGAAGGGGCCTTAGGGGCGACGGAAACACC.

This clone has at least ten counts. From the germline J gene comes the end of the CDR3, since the read stops 3 residues before it. The chain couples TRBV28 to TRBJ2-7; TRBD1 aligns across 7 bases. The CDR3 runs 12 residues. The V and J ends lost 6 bases and 4 bases, in that order; junction bases with no gene match: 3. The germline V gene encodes CDR1 MDHEN and CDR2 SYDVKM. The sequenced CDR3 bases are TGTGCCAGCAGAACGACAGGGTACGAG. This translates into CASRTTGYE. The CDR3 as a whole reads CASRTTGYEQYF.

Of note for this clone: The CDR3 end is not reached by the read, which stops 3 residues before it; the germline J gene fills it in. This chain connects TRBV19 to TRBJ2-4; 7 nucleotides align to TRBD1. The CDR3 length is 12 residues. Germline V lookup: CDR1 LNHDA, CDR2 SQIVND (reference sequence). The CDR3 here is CASSLGQDGQYF. The CDR3 DNA, read in part, is TGTGCCAGTAGTCTCGGACAGGATGGT. The full variable domain, rest sourced from reference TRBV19 and TRBJ2-4, is DGGITQSPKYLFRKEGQNVTLSCEQNLNHDAMYWYRQDPGQGLRLIYYSQIVNDFQKGDIAEGYSVSREKKESFPLTVTSAQKNPTAFYLCASSLGQDGQYFGAGTRLSVL.

This clone was picked up a small number of times. Relative to the germline gene, one junction end is altered; a read error may explain this. The read gets to within 3 residues of the CDR3 end, and the germline J gene fills in the rest. The rearrangement links TRBV7-9 to TRBJ1-2; D gene unclear. The CDR3 runs 13 residues. Germline lookup yields CDR1 SEHNR and CDR2 FQNEAQ (reference sequence). This chain's CDR3 is CASGLDGFYGYTF. CDR3 DNA (partial): TGTGCCAGCGGCTTAGACGGGTTCTATGGC.

This clone appeared many times. The read terminates 3 residues before the CDR3 end, so the remaining end is supplied by the germline J gene. The chain is built from TRBV2 and TRBJ1-4, with a weak D call TRBD1 (5 bases). Germline CDR1 reads SNHLY; CDR2 reads FYNNEI. The V gene lost 8 bases and the J gene lost 4 bases, with 17 bases spanning the gap. The CDR3 has 15 amino acids. CDR3 protein: CASAKVDSNNEKLFF. The DNA read from the CDR3 is TGTGCCAGCGCCAAAGTCGACAGTAATAATGAAAAA.

Ten or more counts support this clone. The read comes to an end 3 residues before the CDR3 does, leaving the germline J gene to fill in the end. The V and J genes are TRBV10-3 and TRBJ2-3; 8 bases fit TRBD1. CDR3 length equals 18 residues. Trimming removed 6 bases from V and 0 bases from J; junction bases left unmatched: 14. The germline V gene encodes CDR1 ENHRY and CDR2 SYGVKD. The covered CDR3 bases are TGTGCCATCAGCCACGGACAGGGTCAATCCGGTAGCACAGATACG. It is translated as CAISHGQGQSGSTDT. The full CDR3 reads CAISHGQGQSGSTDTQYF.

This clone was detected ten times or more. The DNA ends 3 residues before the CDR3 does, and the rest of the CDR3 is filled in from the germline J gene. This chain links TRBV19 with TRBJ1-1; D is uncertain. Germline lookup yields CDR1 LNHDA and CDR2 SQIVND (reference sequence). Between the trimmed V and J ends, which lost 6 bases and 1 base, there was a span of 21 bases. The CDR3 is 17 amino acids. The CDR3 protein is CASRSSRVTSSNTEAFF. The part of the CDR3 DNA that was read is TGTGCCAGTAGGTCGAGCCGGGTAACTTCTTCGAACACTGAA.

This clone has ten or more counts. CDR3 region: CASKPLNQAPDTQYF. Partial CDR3 DNA: TGTGCCAGCAAACCACTCAACCAGGCACCAGATACG. The rearrangement joins TRBV5-6 to TRBJ2-3, with D unclear. The sequence runs out 3 residues before the end of the CDR3; the remainder is reconstructed from the germline J gene. Trimming left V 6 bases short and J 4 bases short, with 18 bases between. The CDR3 is 15 amino acids. The germline V gene encodes CDR1 SGHDT and CDR2 YYEEEE.

This clone showed up many times. The read ends 3 residues before the CDR3 terminus; that terminus is restored from the germline J gene. The chain uses TRBV5-1 and TRBJ2-7, with D perhaps TRBD2 (6 bases). Germline V gives CDR1 SGHRS, CDR2 YFSETQ. The CDR3 totals 14 residues. Deletions cut 1 base from V and 0 bases from J, with 8 bases between. The sequenced part of the CDR3 DNA is TGCGCCAGCAGCTTGCCCGGGGGCTCCTACGAG. Residues: CASSLPGGSYE. The complete CDR3 sequence is CASSLPGGSYEQYF.

This clone showed up many times. The observed sequence ends 3 residues before the CDR3 terminus, with the missing tail filled in from the germline J gene. The gene calls are TRBV19 and TRBJ1-5, with D perhaps matching TRBD1 (5 bases). The CDR3 contains 14 residues. Trimming removed 9 bases at V and 0 bases at J, with 12 bases between. Germline V gene lookup returns CDR1 LNHDA and CDR2 SQIVND (reference sequence). The DNA read from the CDR3 is TGTGCCAGCGAGACAGAGTATAGCAATCAGCCC. It specifies CASETEYSNQP. The entire CDR3 protein is CASETEYSNQPQHF.

This clone was counted many times. The sequenced CDR3 bases are TGTGCCAGCAGCTTAGCGAGGGGAGGAGTCGCAGATACG. Translated, it gives CASSLARGGVADT. The whole CDR3 is CASSLARGGVADTQYF. The rearrangement joins TRBV7-8 to TRBJ2-3; maybe TRBD2 (6 bases). Coverage ceases 3 residues before the CDR3 finishes, and the germline J gene fills in the end. This CDR3 region has 16 residues. Deletions cut 0 bases from V and 4 bases from J, with 14 bases between. Germline V gene lookup returns CDR1 SGHVS and CDR2 FQNEAQ.

As to this clone: It may be a read error: a sequence one base away is much more abundant. Read coverage stops 3 residues before the CDR3 terminus; the germline J gene supplies the remainder. The chain joins TRBV7-2 to TRBJ2-7; no definite D call. Trimming cost V 5 bases and J 3 bases, with 17 bases left between them. The CDR3 is 15 residues long. Germline V lookup: CDR1 SGHTA, CDR2 FQGNSA. The CDR3 spells CASSQSPAPSYEQYF. Incomplete CDR3 DNA: TGTGCCAGCAGCCAAAGCCCAGCACCTAGCTACGAG.

This clone was recorded many times. The read falls 3 residues short of the CDR3 end, and the missing part is taken from the germline J gene. The V gene is TRBV27, the J gene TRBJ2-7, with 9 bases identical to TRBD2. Looked up from germline, CDR1 is MNHEY and CDR2 is SMNVEV (reference sequence). The CDR3 loop spans 14 amino acids. With 0 bases clipped from V and 4 bases from J, the junction kept 1 base outside the gene matches. The covered CDR3 bases are TGTGCCAGCAGTTTATCCAGCGGGGGGTACGAG. It encodes CASSLSSGGYE. The whole CDR3 protein reads CASSLSSGGYEQYF.

This clone was seen many times. The read stops 3 residues short of the end of the CDR3; the missing end is completed from the germline J gene. The rearrangement uses TRBV20-1 and TRBJ1-1, with D possibly matching TRBD1 (6 bases). Trimming took 4 bases from V and 2 from J, leaving 14 bases between them. Germline CDR1 reads DFQATT; CDR2 reads SNEGSKA (reference sequence). The CDR3 sequence is 14 residues long. The CDR3 here is CSAMGGGTNTEAFF. The covered CDR3 bases are TGCAGTGCTATGGGAGGGGGAACAAACACTGAA.

Comments on this clone: The observed sequence ends 3 residues before the CDR3 terminus, with the missing tail filled in from the germline J gene. The chain joins TRBV18 to TRBJ2-5, with D maybe TRBD1 (5 bases). CDR3 length: 15 residues. Trimming left V 1 base short and J 1 base short, with 10 bases between. In germline, CDR1 is KGHSH, CDR2 LQKENI. The CDR3 here is CASSPRQGLQETQYF. CDR3 bases read: TGTGCCAGCTCACCACGCCAGGGCCTCCAAGAGACC.

This clone was detected a few times. The sequence runs out 3 residues before the end of the CDR3; the remainder is reconstructed from the germline J gene. The V call is TRBV11-1, the J call TRBJ1-2; D is perhaps TRBD1 (6 bases). Germline lookup yields CDR1 SGHAT and CDR2 FQDESV (reference sequence). The CDR3 contains 14 residues. CDR3 bases read: TGTGCCAGCAGCTTAGCTGGGGGCAAGTACGAC. It codes for CASSLAGGKYD. The entire CDR3 protein reads CASSLAGGKYDYTF.

This clone has a count of ten or more. One end of the junction varies from germline; a read error may be responsible. The missing CDR3 end, 3 residues past where the read stops, is filled in from the germline J gene. The chain employs TRBV7-7 and TRBJ2-2; 8 positions match TRBD1. This CDR3 contains 16 residues. Germline CDR1 SSHAT, CDR2 FNYEAQ (reference sequence). Here the CDR3 reads CASSTGQGPSTGELFF. The part of the CDR3 DNA that was read is TGTGCTAGCAGCACCGGACAGGGCCCATCCACCGGGGAG.

There are many counts of this clone. With the read ending 3 residues before the CDR3 end, the germline J gene is used to fill in that end. This sequence joins TRBV20-1 and TRBJ2-7; 10 bases align to TRBD1. CDR1 is DFQATT, CDR2 SNEGSKA, per germline (reference sequence). The junction had 4 bases not matched to a gene; V was cut back by 2 bases and J by 3 bases. The CDR3 totals 14 residues. The CDR3 protein is CSARPGQGFYEQYF. Incomplete CDR3 DNA: TGCAGTGCTAGACCGGGACAGGGGTTCTACGAG.

This clone was observed a handful of times. A single base separates this from a much larger clone, so it may be a read error. CDR3 DNA (partial): TGTGCCGGCAGTGAGGAAATAGGGGCCGAA. It translates to CAGSEEIGAE. The whole CDR3 protein is CAGSEEIGAEAFF. V usage is TRBV2 and J usage is TRBJ1-1; D perhaps matches TRBD1 (5 bases). The CDR3 end falls 3 residues outside the read, so it is completed with the germline J gene. Germline lookup yields CDR1 SNHLY and CDR2 FYNNEI. The CDR3 runs 13 residues.

This clone came up many times. The read ends 3 residues early relative to the CDR3; the germline J gene fills the gap. The chain uses TRBV3-1 (or the pseudogene TRBV3-2) and TRBJ2-1; the D gene is possibly TRBD2 (5 bases). Germline values: CDR1 LGHDT, CDR2 YNNKEL (reference sequence). CDR3 length: 14 residues. V was pared by 5 bases and J by 3 bases, with 11 bases between. CDR3 in amino acids: CASSDNSDYNEQFF. The part of the CDR3 DNA that was read is TGTGCCAGCAGCGACAATAGCGACTACAATGAG.

This clone occurred many times. The read ends 3 residues early relative to the CDR3; the germline J gene fills the gap. The V call is TRBV24-1, the J call TRBJ2-5, with D tentatively TRBD2 (7 bases). CDR1 and CDR2 (germline): KGHDR, SFDVKD. V was trimmed by 6 bases and J by 5 bases, leaving 18 bases between them. This CDR3 has 15 amino acids. The sequenced part of the CDR3 DNA is TGTGCCACCAGTAACCCTCGGGGGGCGGGTGAGACC. Translation gives CATSNPRGAGET. In full, the CDR3 reads CATSNPRGAGETQYF.